Sequencing of this TCR beta chain was carried out in a study of T-cell memory formation after mild COVID-19. Overall study findings and caveats: While clones contracting from day 15 to 85 were balanced between CD4 and CD8, later expanders leaned CD4+. Memory cells collected pre-infection included some clones that later responded, suggesting cross-reactive memory joined.

The CDR3 spans 13 residues. Germline V gene data show CDR1 as MDHEN and CDR2 as SYDVKM. The V end was cut by 6 bases, the J end by 3 bases, with 11 bases between. TCR alpha and TCR beta cDNA libraries carrying sample barcodes and UMIs were produced by 5'RACE using constant-segment primers. TCRdb reprocessed the 5' RACE reads via MiXCR and lists one record per CDR3 protein. The sample carries a few hundred thousand distinct CDR3 sequences, about a sixth recorded once. A word on this clonotype: What it binds is not known.

The sample was PBMCs or a T cell subset sorted from them (not recorded which). The receptor's source is a man younger than 35 who had mild COVID-19 (a few samples of this study predate the infection). Cell type and time point are not known. The V and J genes are TRBV28 and TRBJ1-1; D remains ambiguous. The CDR3 is CASSPQWDTEAFF. The CDR3 DNA reads TGTGCCAGCAGCCCACAGTGGGACACTGAAGCTTTCTTT.